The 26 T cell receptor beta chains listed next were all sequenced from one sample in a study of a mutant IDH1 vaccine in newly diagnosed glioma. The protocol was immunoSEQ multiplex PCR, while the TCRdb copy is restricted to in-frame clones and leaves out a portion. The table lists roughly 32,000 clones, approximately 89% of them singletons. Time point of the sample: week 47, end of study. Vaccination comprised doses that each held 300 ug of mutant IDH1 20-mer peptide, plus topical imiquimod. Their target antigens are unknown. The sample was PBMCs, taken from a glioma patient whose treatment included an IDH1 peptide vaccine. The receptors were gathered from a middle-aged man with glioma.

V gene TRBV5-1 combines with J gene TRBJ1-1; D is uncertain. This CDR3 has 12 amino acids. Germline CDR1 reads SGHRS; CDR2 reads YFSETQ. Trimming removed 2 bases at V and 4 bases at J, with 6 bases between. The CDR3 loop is CASSFESTEAFF. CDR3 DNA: TGCGCCAGCAGCTTCGAAAGCACTGAAGCTTTCTTT.

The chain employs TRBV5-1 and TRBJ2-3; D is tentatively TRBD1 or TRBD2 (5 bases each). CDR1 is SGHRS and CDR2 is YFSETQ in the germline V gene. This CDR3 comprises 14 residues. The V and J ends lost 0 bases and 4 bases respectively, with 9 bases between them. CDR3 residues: CASSLARGADTQYF. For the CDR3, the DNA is TGCGCCAGCAGCTTGGCAAGGGGAGCAGATACGCAGTATTTT.

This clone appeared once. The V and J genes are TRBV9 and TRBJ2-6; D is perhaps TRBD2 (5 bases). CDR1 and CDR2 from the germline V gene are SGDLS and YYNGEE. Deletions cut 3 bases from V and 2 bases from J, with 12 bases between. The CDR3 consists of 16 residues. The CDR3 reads CASSDGLPPGANVLTF. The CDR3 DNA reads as TGTGCCAGCAGCGACGGACTTCCCCCTGGGGCCAACGTCCTGACTTTC.

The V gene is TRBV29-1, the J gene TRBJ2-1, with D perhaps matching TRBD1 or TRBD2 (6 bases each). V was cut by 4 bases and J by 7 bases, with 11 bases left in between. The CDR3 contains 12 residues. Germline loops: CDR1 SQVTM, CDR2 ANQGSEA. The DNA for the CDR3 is TGCAGCGTTGTACAGGGAGGAAATGAGCAGTTCTTC. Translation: CSVVQGGNEQFF.

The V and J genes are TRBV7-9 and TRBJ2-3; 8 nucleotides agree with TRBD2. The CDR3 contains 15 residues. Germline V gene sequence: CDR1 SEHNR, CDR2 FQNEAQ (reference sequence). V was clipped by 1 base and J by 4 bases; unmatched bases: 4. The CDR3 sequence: CASSLGSGSADTQYF. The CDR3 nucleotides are TGTGCCAGCAGCTTAGGGAGCGGGAGTGCAGATACGCAGTATTTT.

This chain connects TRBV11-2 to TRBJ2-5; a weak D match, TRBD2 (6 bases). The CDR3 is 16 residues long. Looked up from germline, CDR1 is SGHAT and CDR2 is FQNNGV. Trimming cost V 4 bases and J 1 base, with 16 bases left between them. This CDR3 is CASSSQGRGVQETQYF. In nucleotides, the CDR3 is TGTGCCAGCAGCTCGCAGGGTCGCGGGGTCCAAGAGACCCAGTACTTC.

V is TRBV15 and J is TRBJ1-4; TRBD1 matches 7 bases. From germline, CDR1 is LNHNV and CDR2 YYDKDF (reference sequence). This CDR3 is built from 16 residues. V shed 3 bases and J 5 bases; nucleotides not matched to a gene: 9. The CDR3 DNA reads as TGTGCCACCAGCAGGGGAACCGGGACAGCAAATGAAAAACTGTTTTTT. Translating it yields CATSRGTGTANEKLFF.

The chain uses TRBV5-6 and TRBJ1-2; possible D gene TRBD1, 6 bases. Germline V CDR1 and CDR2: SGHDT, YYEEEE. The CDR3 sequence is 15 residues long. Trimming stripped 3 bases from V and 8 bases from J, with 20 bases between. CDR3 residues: CASSWKSGQTRGYTF. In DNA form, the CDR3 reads TGTGCCAGCAGCTGGAAAAGTGGACAGACCCGGGGCTACACCTTC.

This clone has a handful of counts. The chain's CDR3 is CASSWGVNTGELFF. The CDR3 nucleotides are TGCGCCAGCAGCTGGGGGGTGAACACCGGGGAGCTGTTTTTT. The V and J genes are TRBV5-1 and TRBJ2-2; a possible D gene is TRBD2 (6 bases). In germline, CDR1 is SGHRS, CDR2 YFSETQ. The ends were cut back, 3 bases at V and 1 base at J, with 7 bases in the middle. This CDR3 has 14 amino acids. The full variable domain, with the rest looked up from reference TRBV5-1 and TRBJ2-2, is KAGVTQTPRYLIKTRGQQVTLSCSPISGHRSVSWYQQTPGQGLQFLFEYFSETQRNKGNFPGRFSGRQFSNSRSEMNVSTLELGDSALYLCASSWGVNTGELFFGEGSRLTVL.

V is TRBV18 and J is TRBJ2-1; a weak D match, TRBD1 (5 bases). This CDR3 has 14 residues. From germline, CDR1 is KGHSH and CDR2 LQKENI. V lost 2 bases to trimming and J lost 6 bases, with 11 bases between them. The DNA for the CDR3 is TGTGCCAGCTCACCAAAGCAGGGTGGCAATGAGCAGTTCTTC. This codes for CASSPKQGGNEQFF.

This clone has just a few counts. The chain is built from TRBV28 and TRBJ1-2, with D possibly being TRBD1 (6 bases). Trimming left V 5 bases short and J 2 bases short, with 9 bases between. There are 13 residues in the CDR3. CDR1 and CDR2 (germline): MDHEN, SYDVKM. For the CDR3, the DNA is TGTGCCAGCAGTCGTACAGGGAACTATGGCTACACCTTC. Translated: CASSRTGNYGYTF.

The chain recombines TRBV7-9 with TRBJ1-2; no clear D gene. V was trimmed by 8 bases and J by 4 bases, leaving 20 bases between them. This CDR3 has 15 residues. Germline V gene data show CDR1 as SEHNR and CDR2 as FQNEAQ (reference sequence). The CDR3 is CASSLGLKEGYGYTF. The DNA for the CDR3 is TGTGCCAGCTCTCTCGGGCTTAAAGAAGGCTATGGCTACACCTTC.

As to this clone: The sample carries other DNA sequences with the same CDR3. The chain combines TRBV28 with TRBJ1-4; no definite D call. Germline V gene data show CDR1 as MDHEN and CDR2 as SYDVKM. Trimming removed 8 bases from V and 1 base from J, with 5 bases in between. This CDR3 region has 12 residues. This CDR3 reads CASSRTNEKLFF. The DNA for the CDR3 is TGTGCCAGCTCCAGAACTAATGAAAAACTGTTTTTT.

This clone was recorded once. The CDR3 region is CASSEPPEDIGSYNEQFF. The CDR3 DNA follows: TGTGCCAGCAGTGAACCCCCAGAGGACATTGGCTCCTACAATGAGCAGTTCTTC. This chain uses TRBV25-1 with TRBJ2-1; possible D gene TRBD1, 5 bases. CDR1 and CDR2 from the germline V gene are MGHDK and SYGVNS. V was cut by 2 bases and J by 0 bases, with 17 bases left in between. This CDR3 comprises 18 residues.

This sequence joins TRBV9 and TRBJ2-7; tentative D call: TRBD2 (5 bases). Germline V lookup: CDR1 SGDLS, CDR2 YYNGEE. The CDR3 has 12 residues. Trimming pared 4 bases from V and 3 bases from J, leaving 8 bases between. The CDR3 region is CASSSSGYEQYF. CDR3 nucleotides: TGTGCCAGCAGCTCAAGCGGCTACGAGCAGTACTTC.

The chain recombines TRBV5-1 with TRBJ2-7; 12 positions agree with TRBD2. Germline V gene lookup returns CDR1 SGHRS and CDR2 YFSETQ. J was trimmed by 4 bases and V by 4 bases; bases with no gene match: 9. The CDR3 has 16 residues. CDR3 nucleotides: TGCGCCAGCAGCGGGGCTAGCGGGAGGGCCTTTTACGAGCAGTACTTC. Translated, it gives CASSGASGRAFYEQYF.

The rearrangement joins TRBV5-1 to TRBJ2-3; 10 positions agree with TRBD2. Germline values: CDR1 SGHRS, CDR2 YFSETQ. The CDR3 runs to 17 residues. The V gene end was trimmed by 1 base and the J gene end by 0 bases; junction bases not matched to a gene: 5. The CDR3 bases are TGCGCCAGCAGCTTGAAGAAACTAGCGGGGAGCACAGATACGCAGTATTTT. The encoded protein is CASSLKKLAGSTDTQYF.

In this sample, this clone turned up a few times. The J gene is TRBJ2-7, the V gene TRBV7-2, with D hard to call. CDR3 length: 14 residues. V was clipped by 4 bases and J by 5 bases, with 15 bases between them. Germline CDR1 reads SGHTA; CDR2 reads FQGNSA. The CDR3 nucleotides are TGTGCCAGCAGCTCTCCCGTTGGCGGCCACGAGCAGTACTTC. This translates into CASSSPVGGHEQYF.

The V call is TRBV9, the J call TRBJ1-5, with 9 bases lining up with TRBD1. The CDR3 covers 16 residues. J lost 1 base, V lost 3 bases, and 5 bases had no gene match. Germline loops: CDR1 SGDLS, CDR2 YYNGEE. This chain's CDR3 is CASSAGQGGSNQPQHF. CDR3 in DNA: TGTGCCAGCAGCGCGGGACAGGGTGGGAGCAATCAGCCCCAGCATTTT.

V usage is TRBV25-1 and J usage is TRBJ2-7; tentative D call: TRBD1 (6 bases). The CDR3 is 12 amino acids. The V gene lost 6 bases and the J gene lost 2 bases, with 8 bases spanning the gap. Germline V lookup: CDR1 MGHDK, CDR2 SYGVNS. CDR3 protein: CASRDSTYEQYF. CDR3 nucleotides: TGTGCCAGCAGGGACAGTACCTACGAGCAGTACTTC.

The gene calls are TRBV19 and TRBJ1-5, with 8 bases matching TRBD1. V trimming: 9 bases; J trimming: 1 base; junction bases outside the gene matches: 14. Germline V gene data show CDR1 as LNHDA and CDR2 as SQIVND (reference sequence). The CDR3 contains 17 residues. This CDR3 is CASQRGGTGRSNQPQHF. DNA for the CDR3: TGTGCCAGCCAGCGCGGAGGGACAGGAAGAAGCAATCAGCCCCAGCATTTT.

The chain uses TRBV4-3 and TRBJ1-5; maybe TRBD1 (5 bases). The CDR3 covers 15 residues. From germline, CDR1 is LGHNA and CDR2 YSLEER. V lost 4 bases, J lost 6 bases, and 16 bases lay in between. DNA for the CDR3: TGCGCCAGCAGCCCCTGGTTGGACATCGGTCAGCCCCAGCATTTT. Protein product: CASSPWLDIGQPQHF.

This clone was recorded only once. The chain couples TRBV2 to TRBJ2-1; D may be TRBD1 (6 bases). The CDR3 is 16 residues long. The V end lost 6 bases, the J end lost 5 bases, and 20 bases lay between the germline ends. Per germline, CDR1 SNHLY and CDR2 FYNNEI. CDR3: CASSPNAGAINNEQFF. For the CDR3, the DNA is TGTGCCAGCAGCCCCAACGCAGGGGCTATTAACAATGAGCAGTTCTTC.

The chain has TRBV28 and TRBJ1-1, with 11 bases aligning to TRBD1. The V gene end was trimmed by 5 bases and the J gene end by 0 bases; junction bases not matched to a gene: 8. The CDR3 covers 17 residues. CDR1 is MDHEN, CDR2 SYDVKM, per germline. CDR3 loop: CASSTVGQGGMNTEAFF. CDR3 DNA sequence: TGTGCCAGCAGTACCGTGGGACAGGGGGGAATGAACACTGAAGCTTTCTTT.

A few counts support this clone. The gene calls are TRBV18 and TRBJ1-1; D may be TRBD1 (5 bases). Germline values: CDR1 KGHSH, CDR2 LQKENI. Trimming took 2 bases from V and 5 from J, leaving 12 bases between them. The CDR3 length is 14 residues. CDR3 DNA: TGTGCCAGCTCACCAACCGGGGGGAGGACTGAAGCTTTCTTT. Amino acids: CASSPTGGRTEAFF.

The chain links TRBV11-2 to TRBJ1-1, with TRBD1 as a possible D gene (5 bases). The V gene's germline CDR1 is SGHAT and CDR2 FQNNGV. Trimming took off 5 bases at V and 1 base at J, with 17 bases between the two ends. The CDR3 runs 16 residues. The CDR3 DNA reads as TGTGCCAGCAGCCCGTGGGCCCGGACACAGAACACTGAAGCTTTCTTT. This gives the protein CASSPWARTQNTEAFF.